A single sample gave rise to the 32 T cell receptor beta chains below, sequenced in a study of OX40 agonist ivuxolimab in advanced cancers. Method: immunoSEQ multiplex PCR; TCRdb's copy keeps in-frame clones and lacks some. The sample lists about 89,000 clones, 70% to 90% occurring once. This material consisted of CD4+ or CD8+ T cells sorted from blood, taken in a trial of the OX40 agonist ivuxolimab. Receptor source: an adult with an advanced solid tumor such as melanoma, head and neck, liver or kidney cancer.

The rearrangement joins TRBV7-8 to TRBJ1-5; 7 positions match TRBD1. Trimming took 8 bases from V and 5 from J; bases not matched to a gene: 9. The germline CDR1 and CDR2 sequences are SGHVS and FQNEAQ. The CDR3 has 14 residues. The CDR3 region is CASGLQGGDQPQHF. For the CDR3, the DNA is TGTGCCAGCGGACTTCAGGGGGGGGATCAGCCCCAGCATTTT.

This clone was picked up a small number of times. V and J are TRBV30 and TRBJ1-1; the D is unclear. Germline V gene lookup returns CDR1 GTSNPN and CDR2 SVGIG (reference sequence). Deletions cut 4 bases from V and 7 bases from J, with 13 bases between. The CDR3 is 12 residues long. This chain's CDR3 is CAWNTVNGEAFF. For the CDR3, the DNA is TGTGCCTGGAATACGGTGAACGGTGAAGCTTTCTTT. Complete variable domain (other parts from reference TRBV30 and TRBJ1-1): SQTIHQWPATLVQPVGSPLSLECTVEGTSNPNLYWYRQAAGRGLQLLFYSVGIGQISSEVPQNLSASRPQDRQFILSSKKLLLSDSGFYLCAWNTVNGEAFFGQGTRLTVV.

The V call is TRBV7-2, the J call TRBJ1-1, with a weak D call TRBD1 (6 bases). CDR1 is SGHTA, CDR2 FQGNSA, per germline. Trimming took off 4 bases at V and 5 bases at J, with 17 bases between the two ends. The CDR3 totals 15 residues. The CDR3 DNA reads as TGTGCCAGCAGCTCCCATGGGGGGGCGGGTACTGAAGCTTTCTTT. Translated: CASSSHGGAGTEAFF. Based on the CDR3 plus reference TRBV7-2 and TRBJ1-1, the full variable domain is GAGVSQSPSNKVTEKGKDVELRCDPISGHTALYWYRQSLGQGLEFLIYFQGNSAPDKSGLPSDRFSAERTGGSVSTLTIQRTQQEDSAVYLCASSSHGGAGTEAFFGQGTRLTVV.

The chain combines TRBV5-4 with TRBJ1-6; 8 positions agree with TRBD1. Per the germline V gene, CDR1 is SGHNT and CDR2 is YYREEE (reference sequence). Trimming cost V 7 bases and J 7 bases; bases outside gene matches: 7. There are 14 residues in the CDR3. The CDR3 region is CASSPGGRNSPLHF. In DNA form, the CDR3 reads TGTGCCAGCTCTCCAGGGGGCCGAAATTCACCCCTCCACTTT. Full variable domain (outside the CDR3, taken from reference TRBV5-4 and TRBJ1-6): ETGVTQSPTHLIKTRGQQVTLRCSSQSGHNTVSWYQQALGQGPQFIFQYYREEENGRGNFPPRFSGLQFPNYSSELNVNALELDDSALYLCASSPGGRNSPLHFGNGTRLTVT.

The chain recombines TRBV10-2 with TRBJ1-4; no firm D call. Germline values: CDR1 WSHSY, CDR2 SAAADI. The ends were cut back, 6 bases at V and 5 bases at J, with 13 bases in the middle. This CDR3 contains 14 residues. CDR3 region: CASRDSSFNEKLFF. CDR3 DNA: TGCGCCAGCAGGGATAGTTCTTTCAATGAAAAACTGTTTTTT.

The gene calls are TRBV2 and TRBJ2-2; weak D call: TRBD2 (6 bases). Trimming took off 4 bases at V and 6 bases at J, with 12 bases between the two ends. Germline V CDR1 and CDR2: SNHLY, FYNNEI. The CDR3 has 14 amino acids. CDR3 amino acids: CASSGYGGPGELFF. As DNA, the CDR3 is TGTGCCAGCAGTGGCTACGGGGGACCCGGGGAGCTGTTTTTT.

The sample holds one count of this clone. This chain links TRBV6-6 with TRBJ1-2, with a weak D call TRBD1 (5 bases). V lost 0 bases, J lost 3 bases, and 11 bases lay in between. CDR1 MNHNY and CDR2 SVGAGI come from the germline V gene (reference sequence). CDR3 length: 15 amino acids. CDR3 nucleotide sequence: TGTGCCAGCAGTTACTCAGGGGCGCAGGACTATGGCTACACCTTC. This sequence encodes CASSYSGAQDYGYTF.

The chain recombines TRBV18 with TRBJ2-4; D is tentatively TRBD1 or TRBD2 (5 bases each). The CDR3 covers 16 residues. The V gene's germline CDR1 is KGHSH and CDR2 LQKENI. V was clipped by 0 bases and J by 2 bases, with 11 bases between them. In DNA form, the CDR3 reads TGTGCCAGCTCACCACCCTCCGGGACCACCAAAAACATTCAGTACTTC. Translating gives CASSPPSGTTKNIQYF.

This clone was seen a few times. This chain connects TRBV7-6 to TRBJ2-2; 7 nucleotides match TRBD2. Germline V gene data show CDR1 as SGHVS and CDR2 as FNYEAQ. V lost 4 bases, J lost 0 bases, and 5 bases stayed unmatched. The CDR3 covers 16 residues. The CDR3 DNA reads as TGTGCCAGCAGCTCGAGAGGACTAGCGAACACCGGGGAGCTGTTTTTT. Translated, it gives CASSSRGLANTGELFF.

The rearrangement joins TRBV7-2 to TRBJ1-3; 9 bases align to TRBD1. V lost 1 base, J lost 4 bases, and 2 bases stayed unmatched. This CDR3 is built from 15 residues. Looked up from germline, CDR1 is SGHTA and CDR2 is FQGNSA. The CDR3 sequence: CASSLEGTGGNTIYF. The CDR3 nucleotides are TGTGCCAGCAGCTTAGAGGGGACAGGGGGAAACACCATATATTTT.

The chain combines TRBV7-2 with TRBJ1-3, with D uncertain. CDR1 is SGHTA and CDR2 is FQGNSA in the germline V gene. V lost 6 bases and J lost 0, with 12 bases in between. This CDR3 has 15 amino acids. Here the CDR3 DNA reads TGTGCCAGCAGAGAGAACAGCGCCTCTGGAAACACCATATATTTT. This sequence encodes CASRENSASGNTIYF.

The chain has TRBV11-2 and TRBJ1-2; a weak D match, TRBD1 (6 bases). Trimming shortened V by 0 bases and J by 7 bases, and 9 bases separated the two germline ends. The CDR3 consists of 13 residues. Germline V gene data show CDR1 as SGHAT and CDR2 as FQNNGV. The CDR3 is CASSLDGGPGYTF. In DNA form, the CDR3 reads TGTGCCAGCAGCTTAGATGGGGGGCCTGGCTACACCTTC. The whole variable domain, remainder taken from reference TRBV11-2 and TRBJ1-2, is EAGVAQSPRYKIIEKRQSVAFWCNPISGHATLYWYQQILGQGPKLLIQFQNNGVVDDSQLPKDRFSAERLKGVDSTLKIQPAKLEDSAVYLCASSLDGGPGYTFGSGTRLTVV.

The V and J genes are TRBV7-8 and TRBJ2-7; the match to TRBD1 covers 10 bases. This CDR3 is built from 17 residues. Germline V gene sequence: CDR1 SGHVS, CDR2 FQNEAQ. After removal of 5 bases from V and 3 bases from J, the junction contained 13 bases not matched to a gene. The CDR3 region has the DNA TGTGCCAGCAGCGGGCAAACCGGGACAGGGGACCGCTACGAGCAGTACTTC. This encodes CASSGQTGTGDRYEQYF.

The CDR3 coding sequence is TGTGCCAGTAGTAGGACTAGCGGGGATCAAGATACGCAGTATTTT. This codes for CASSRTSGDQDTQYF. The chain carries TRBV19 and TRBJ2-3; 12 bases map to TRBD2. Germline CDR1 is LNHDA and CDR2 is SQIVND (reference sequence). V was pared by 4 bases and J by 5 bases, with 4 bases of the junction left unmatched. The CDR3 sequence is 15 residues long.

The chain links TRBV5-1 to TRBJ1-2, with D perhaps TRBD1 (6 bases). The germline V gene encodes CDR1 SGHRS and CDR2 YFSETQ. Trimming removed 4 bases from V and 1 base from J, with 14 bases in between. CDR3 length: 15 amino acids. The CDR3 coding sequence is TGCGCCAGCAGCGATCCGGACAGCCATAACTATGGCTACACCTTC. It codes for CASSDPDSHNYGYTF.

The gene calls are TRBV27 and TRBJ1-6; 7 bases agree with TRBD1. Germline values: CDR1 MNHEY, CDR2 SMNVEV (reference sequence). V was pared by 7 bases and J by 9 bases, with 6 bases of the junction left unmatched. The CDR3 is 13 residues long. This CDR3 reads CASKEGAASPLHF. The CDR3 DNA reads TGTGCCAGCAAGGAGGGGGCAGCTTCACCCCTCCACTTT.

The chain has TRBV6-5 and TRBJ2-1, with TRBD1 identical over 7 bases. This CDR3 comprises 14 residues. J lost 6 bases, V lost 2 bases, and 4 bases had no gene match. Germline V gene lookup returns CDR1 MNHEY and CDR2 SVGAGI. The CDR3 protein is CASSYPGQFNEQFF. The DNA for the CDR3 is TGTGCCAGCAGTTACCCGGGACAGTTCAATGAGCAGTTCTTC.

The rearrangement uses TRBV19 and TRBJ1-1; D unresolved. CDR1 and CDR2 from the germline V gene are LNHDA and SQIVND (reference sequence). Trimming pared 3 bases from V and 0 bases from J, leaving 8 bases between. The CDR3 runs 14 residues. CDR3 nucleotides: TGTGCCAGTAGTATTACTGGGGTGAACACTGAAGCTTTCTTT. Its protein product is CASSITGVNTEAFF. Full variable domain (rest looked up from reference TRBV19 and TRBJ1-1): DGGITQSPKYLFRKEGQNVTLSCEQNLNHDAMYWYRQDPGQGLRLIYYSQIVNDFQKGDIAEGYSVSREKKESFPLTVTSAQKNPTAFYLCASSITGVNTEAFFGQGTRLTVV.

CDR3 DNA: TGTGCCAGCACCCAAAGGGCAAGCGTGAATGAGCAGTTCTTC. This gives the protein CASTQRASVNEQFF. This rearrangement joins TRBV7-2 to TRBJ2-1; D gene ambiguous. The CDR3 is 14 residues long. With 7 bases removed from V and 7 bases from J, the gap between germline ends came to 17 bases. CDR1 is SGHTA and CDR2 is FQGNSA in the germline V gene.

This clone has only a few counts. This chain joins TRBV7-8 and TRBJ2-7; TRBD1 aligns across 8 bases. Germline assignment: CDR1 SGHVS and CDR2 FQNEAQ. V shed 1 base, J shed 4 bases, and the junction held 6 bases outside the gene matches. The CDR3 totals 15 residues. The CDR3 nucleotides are TGTGCCAGCAGCTTAGTGACAGGGGCGCAATACGAGCAGTACTTC. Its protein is CASSLVTGAQYEQYF.

The CDR3 region has the DNA TGTGCCACCAGCAGAGCTGAACTTGGGGAGCAGTACTTC. This codes for CATSRAELGEQYF. The chain employs TRBV15 and TRBJ2-7; D uncertain. CDR3 length: 13 amino acids. The V end lost 1 base, the J end lost 7 bases, and 11 bases lay between the germline ends. Looked up from germline, CDR1 is LNHNV and CDR2 is YYDKDF (reference sequence).

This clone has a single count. DNA of the CDR3: TGTGCCAGCAGCTTAGGGTCAGTCAGCCTCTATGGCTACACCTTC. Translation: CASSLGSVSLYGYTF. The rearrangement uses TRBV7-8 and TRBJ1-2; unclear D gene. Germline-derived CDR1 and CDR2 are SGHVS and FQNEAQ. The CDR3 length is 15 residues. V was pared by 1 base and J by 4 bases, with 13 bases between.

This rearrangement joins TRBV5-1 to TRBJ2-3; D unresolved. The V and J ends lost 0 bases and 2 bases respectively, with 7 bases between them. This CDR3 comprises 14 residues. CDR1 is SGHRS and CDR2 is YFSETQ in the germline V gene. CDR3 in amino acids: CASSLGRSTDTQYF. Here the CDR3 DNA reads TGCGCCAGCAGCTTGGGTCGATCCACAGATACGCAGTATTTT.

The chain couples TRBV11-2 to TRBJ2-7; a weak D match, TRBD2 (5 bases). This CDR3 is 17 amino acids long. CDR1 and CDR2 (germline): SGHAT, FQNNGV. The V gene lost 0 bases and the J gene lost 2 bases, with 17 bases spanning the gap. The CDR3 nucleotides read TGTGCCAGCAGCTTAGAATTACGGGGAAGATTCCCCTACGAGCAGTACTTC. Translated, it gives CASSLELRGRFPYEQYF. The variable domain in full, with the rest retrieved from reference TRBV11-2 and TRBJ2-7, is EAGVAQSPRYKIIEKRQSVAFWCNPISGHATLYWYQQILGQGPKLLIQFQNNGVVDDSQLPKDRFSAERLKGVDSTLKIQPAKLEDSAVYLCASSLELRGRFPYEQYFGPGTRLTVT.

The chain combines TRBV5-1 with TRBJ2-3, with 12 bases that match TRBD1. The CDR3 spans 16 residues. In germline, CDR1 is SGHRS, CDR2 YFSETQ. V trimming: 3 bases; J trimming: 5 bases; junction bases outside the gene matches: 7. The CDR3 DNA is TGCGCCAGCAGCTCGGGGACAGGGGGCTTTATAGATACGCAGTATTTT. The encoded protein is CASSSGTGGFIDTQYF.

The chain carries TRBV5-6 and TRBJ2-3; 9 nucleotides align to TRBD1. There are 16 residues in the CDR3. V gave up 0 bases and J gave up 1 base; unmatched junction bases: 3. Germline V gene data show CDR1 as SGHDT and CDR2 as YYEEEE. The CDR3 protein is CASSLGGTGRTDTQYF. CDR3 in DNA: TGTGCCAGCAGCTTGGGAGGGACAGGGCGCACAGATACGCAGTATTTT.

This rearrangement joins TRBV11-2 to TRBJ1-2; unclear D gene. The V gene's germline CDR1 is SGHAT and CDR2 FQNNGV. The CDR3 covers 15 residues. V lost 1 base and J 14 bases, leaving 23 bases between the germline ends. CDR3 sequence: CASSLGFGELGVLTF. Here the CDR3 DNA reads TGTGCCAGCAGCTTAGGGTTCGGGGAGCTCGGGGTTTTGACCTTC.

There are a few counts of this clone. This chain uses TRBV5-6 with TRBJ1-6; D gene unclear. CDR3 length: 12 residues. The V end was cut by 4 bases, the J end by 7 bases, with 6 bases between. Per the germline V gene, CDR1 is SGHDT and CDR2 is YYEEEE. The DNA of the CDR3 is TGTGCCAGCAGCCCGCCGAATTCACCCCTCCACTTT. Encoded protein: CASSPPNSPLHF. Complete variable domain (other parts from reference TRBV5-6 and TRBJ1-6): DAGVTQSPTHLIKTRGQQVTLRCSPKSGHDTVSWYQQALGQGPQFIFQYYEEEERQRGNFPDRFSGHQFPNYSSELNVNALLLGDSALYLCASSPPNSPLHFGNGTRLTVT.

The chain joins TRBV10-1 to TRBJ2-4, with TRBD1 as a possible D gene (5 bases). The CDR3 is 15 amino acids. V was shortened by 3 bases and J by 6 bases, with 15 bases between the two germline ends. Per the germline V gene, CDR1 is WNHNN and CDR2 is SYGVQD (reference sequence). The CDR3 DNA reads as TGCGCCAGCAGTGAAACTCAGGGTTTTGGAAACATTCAGTACTTC. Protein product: CASSETQGFGNIQYF.

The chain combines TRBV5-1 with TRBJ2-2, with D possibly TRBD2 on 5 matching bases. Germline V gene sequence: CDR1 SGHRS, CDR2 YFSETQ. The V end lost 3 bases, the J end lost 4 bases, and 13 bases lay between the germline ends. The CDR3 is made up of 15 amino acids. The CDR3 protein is CASSSVGRSTGELFF. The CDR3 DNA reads TGCGCCAGCAGCTCCGTGGGGAGAAGCACCGGGGAGCTGTTTTTT.

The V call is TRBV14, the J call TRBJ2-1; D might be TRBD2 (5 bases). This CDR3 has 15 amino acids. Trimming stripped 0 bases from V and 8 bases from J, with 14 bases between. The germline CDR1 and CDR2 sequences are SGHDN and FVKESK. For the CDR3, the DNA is TGTGCCAGCAGCCAAGAACTAGTTGCTGGCCATGAGCAGTTCTTC. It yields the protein CASSQELVAGHEQFF.

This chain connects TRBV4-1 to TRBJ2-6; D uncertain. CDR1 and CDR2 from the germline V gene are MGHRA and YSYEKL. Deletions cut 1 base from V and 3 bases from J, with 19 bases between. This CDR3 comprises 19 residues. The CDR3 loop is CASSQVSPVGLRGANVLTF. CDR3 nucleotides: TGCGCCAGCAGCCAAGTAAGCCCTGTTGGGCTCCGTGGGGCCAACGTCCTGACTTTC.